The T cell receptor beta chain described here comes from a study of T-cell memory formation after mild COVID-19. Study overall: Largely, the TCR clusters proved donor specific. Study outcomes and limitations: Mostly located in CM and EM were contracting CD4+ clones, with contracting CD8+ clones located in EMRA. Cross-reactive memory seemingly joined, as some responding clones were found in pre-infection memory.

One entry per CDR3 protein results from TCRdb running MiXCR on the 5' RACE reads. The sample has 300,000 to 400,000 distinct CDR3 sequences; 15% to 20% are singletons. In the case of this clonotype: Its matching antigen is unknown.

This receptor was identified in a young man who had mild COVID-19 (a few samples of this study predate the infection). Cell type and time point are not known. Sequenced: PBMCs or a T cell subset sorted from them (not recorded which).

The CDR3 reads CASSFRRVGPGNTIYF. The CDR3 DNA reads as TGTGCCAGCAGCTTCCGCAGGGTGGGGCCTGGAAACACCATATATTTT. V gene TRBV7-2 combines with J gene TRBJ1-3; maybe TRBD1 (5 bases). The CDR3 sequence is 16 residues long. V lost 3 bases to trimming and J lost 2 bases, with 14 bases between them. The germline V gene encodes CDR1 SGHTA and CDR2 FQGNSA. The complete variable domain, with remaining parts taken from reference TRBV7-2 and TRBJ1-3, reads GAGVSQSPSNKVTEKGKDVELRCDPISGHTALYWYRQSLGQGLEFLIYFQGNSAPDKSGLPSDRFSAERTGGSVSTLTIQRTQQEDSAVYLCASSFRRVGPGNTIYFGEGSWLTVV.